The source of this T cell receptor beta chain is a study of T-cell memory formation after mild COVID-19. Regarding the study as a whole: Day 15 to 85 contracting clones showed balanced CD4/CD8; day 15 to 37 expanders favored CD4+. Detection of some responders pre-infection suggested pre-existing cross-reactive memory T cells participated.

On this clonotype: The antigen is unknown.

It was 5'RACE with constant-segment primers that produced the TCR alpha and TCR beta cDNA libraries, which carried sample barcodes and UMIs. Each CDR3 protein gets one entry after TCRdb re-called the 5' RACE reads with MiXCR. The sample comprises some 65,000 distinct CDR3 sequences, 16% of which are singletons, and around 31% rests with the top ten. The TCR was taken from an adult woman who had mild COVID-19 (a few samples of this study predate the infection). Cell type and time point are not known. The sample consisted of PBMCs or a T cell subset sorted from them (not recorded which).

In DNA form, the CDR3 reads TGTGCCAGCAGCGCGATCTCCGGGACAGGGGACTACAATGAGCAGTTCTTC. It yields the protein CASSAISGTGDYNEQFF. The chain couples TRBV9 to TRBJ2-1; 10 bases agree with TRBD1. V lost 3 bases and J lost 3; bases outside the gene matches: 9. Per germline, CDR1 SGDLS and CDR2 YYNGEE. The CDR3 length is 17 residues.